The 19 T cell receptor beta chains in this list originate from one sample, sequenced in a study of T cells after yellow fever vaccination. TCRdb independently ran MiXCR on the 5' RACE reads; one entry per CDR3 protein. The data show over 300,000 distinct CDR3 sequences, around 7% seen once. Sequencing used PBMCs, obtained roughly 47 days after the first yellow fever vaccination. The origin of the receptors is a man younger than 35 who received the YFV17D yellow fever vaccine.

The chain recombines TRBV5-1 with TRBJ2-5, with 10 bases fitting TRBD2. V gave up 2 bases and J gave up 11 bases; unmatched junction bases: 15. The CDR3 sequence is 16 residues long. Germline V CDR1 and CDR2: SGHRS, YFSETQ. CDR3 loop: CASSFLSGGPSATQYF. The CDR3 DNA is TGCGCCAGCAGCTTTCTTAGCGGGGGGCCCTCCGCGACACAGTACTTC.

The V call is TRBV2, the J call TRBJ1-5; no clear D gene. The germline V gene encodes CDR1 SNHLY and CDR2 FYNNEI. The CDR3 is 13 residues long. The germline V and J ends were trimmed by 6 bases and 2 bases, with 8 bases remaining between them. Here the CDR3 DNA reads TGTGCCAGCAGGCGCGAGGGCAATCAGCCCCAGCATTTT. Protein: CASRREGNQPQHF. The full variable domain, completed using reference TRBV2 and TRBJ1-5, is EPEVTQTPSHQVTQMGQEVILRCVPISNHLYFYWYRQILGQKVEFLVSFYNNEISEKSEIFDDQFSVERPDGSNFTLKIRSTKLEDSAMYFCASRREGNQPQHFGDGTRLSIL.

The table lists this clonotype with a few counts. The V call is TRBV10-3, the J call TRBJ1-1; D is unresolved. Germline V gene lookup returns CDR1 ENHRY and CDR2 SYGVKD. This CDR3 is 13 amino acids long. V lost 6 bases and J lost 1, with 9 bases in between. The chain's CDR3 is CAIRGRENTEAFF. DNA for the CDR3: TGTGCCATCAGGGGCAGAGAGAACACTGAAGCTTTCTTT.

In its sample, this clonotype was seen a few times. This chain uses TRBV20-1 with TRBJ2-3; 10 positions match TRBD2. V dropped 5 bases and J dropped 4; count of bases not matched to a gene: 12. The V gene's germline CDR1 is DFQATT and CDR2 SNEGSKA (reference sequence). CDR3 length: 16 residues. DNA of the CDR3: TGCAGTGCTGGGGGCCTAGCGGGGGATGGGGCAGATACGCAGTATTTT. Translated, it gives CSAGGLAGDGADTQYF.

The chain couples TRBV2 to TRBJ1-5, with unresolved D. CDR1 SNHLY and CDR2 FYNNEI come from the germline V gene. This CDR3 comprises 14 residues. The V and J ends lost 3 bases and 2 bases respectively, with 8 bases between them. The CDR3 is CASSDRKGNQPQHF. The CDR3 bases are TGTGCCAGCAGTGATCGTAAAGGCAATCAGCCCCAGCATTTT.

This clonotype came up a few times. This chain joins TRBV28 and TRBJ1-2; 7 bases are a match to TRBD1. V lost 5 bases to trimming and J lost 3 bases; unmatched junction nucleotides: 12. The CDR3 totals 16 residues. CDR1 and CDR2 from the germline V gene are MDHEN and SYDVKM. This CDR3 reads CASSPDREIVHYGYTF. The CDR3 DNA reads TGTGCCAGCAGTCCAGACAGGGAGATCGTGCACTATGGCTACACCTTC.

The rearrangement joins TRBV6-2 or TRBV6-3 to TRBJ1-1; D gene unclear. The germline gives CDR1 MNHEY, CDR2 SVGEGT. The germline V and J ends were trimmed by 8 bases and 9 bases, with 13 bases remaining between them. This CDR3 is built from 11 residues. The CDR3 DNA follows: TGTGCCAGCCATGACCGTAGCCAAGCTTTCTTT. Its protein is CASHDRSQAFF.

The chain recombines TRBV7-2 with TRBJ2-5; 7 nucleotides match TRBD1. This CDR3 contains 15 residues. After removal of 3 bases from V and 2 bases from J, the junction contained 6 bases not matched to a gene. The germline V gene has CDR1 SGHTA and CDR2 FQGNSA. The CDR3 nucleotides are TGTGCCAGCAGCTTGATGGGACAGCTACAAGAGACCCAGTACTTC. Its translation: CASSLMGQLQETQYF.

This clonotype was counted between two and nine times. The chain links TRBV20-1 to TRBJ2-2; D ambiguous. The CDR3 consists of 18 residues. The germline V gene has CDR1 DFQATT and CDR2 SNEGSKA (reference sequence). V was trimmed by 1 base and J by 0 bases, leaving 18 bases between them. The CDR3 sequence is CSARVVRWETTNTGELFF. The CDR3 coding sequence is TGCAGTGCTAGAGTTGTCCGGTGGGAAACAACGAACACCGGGGAGCTGTTTTTT.

This chain connects TRBV4-3 to TRBJ2-3; 8 bases match TRBD2. V lost 2 bases and J lost 8; bases outside the gene matches: 12. There are 16 residues in the CDR3. The germline gives CDR1 LGHNA, CDR2 YSLEER. The CDR3 region has the DNA TGCGCCAGCAGCCAATCGGGACTAGTCGTGGCAGGTACGCAGTATTTT. The encoded protein is CASSQSGLVVAGTQYF.

The genes are TRBV6-5 and TRBJ1-5; maybe TRBD1 (6 bases). CDR1 MNHEY and CDR2 SVGAGI come from the germline V gene. This CDR3 contains 16 residues. V lost 3 bases, J lost 0 bases, and 12 bases lay in between. CDR3 loop: CASSYGPRGSNQPQHF. DNA for the CDR3: TGTGCCAGCAGTTATGGCCCCAGGGGTAGCAATCAGCCCCAGCATTTT.

This clonotype showed up just a few times. This chain connects TRBV6-2 or TRBV6-3 to TRBJ2-1, with D unresolved. V gave up 2 bases and J gave up 11 bases, with 7 bases separating them. The CDR3 spans 11 residues. Germline-derived CDR1 and CDR2 are MNHEY and SVGEGT. The DNA of the CDR3 is TGTGCCAGCAGTTACGGGGAAAAGCAGTTCTTC. Translated, it gives CASSYGEKQFF.

This clonotype has only a few counts. The V gene is TRBV29-1, the J gene TRBJ1-1; TRBD1 is a possible D gene (5 bases). Trimming pared 0 bases from V and 11 bases from J, leaving 16 bases between. Germline V gene lookup returns CDR1 SQVTM and CDR2 ANQGSEA. The CDR3 extends over 13 amino acids. CDR3 coding DNA: TGCAGCGTTGAAGATCCAGGGCACGGGGGGGCTTTCTTT. Translating gives CSVEDPGHGGAFF. The whole variable domain, remainder taken from reference TRBV29-1 and TRBJ1-1, is SAVISQKPSRDICQRGTSLTIQCQVDSQVTMMFWYRQQPGQSLTLIATANQGSEATYESGFVIDKFPISRPNLTFSTLTVSNMSPEDSSIYLCSVEDPGHGGAFFGQGTRLTVV.

The chain recombines TRBV5-6 with TRBJ2-7; D is uncertain. The length of the CDR3 is 13 residues. Germline V gene sequence: CDR1 SGHDT, CDR2 YYEEEE. V shed 0 bases and J shed 4 bases, with 8 bases lying between them. CDR3 in amino acids: CASSLELEYEQYV. CDR3 in DNA: TGTGCCAGCAGCTTGGAGTTGGAATACGAGCAGTACGTC.

The rearrangement joins TRBV6-2 or TRBV6-3 to TRBJ2-7; 7 positions agree with TRBD1. The junction had 5 bases not matched to a gene; V was cut back by 2 bases and J by 1 base. The CDR3 is 15 amino acids. The germline gives CDR1 MNHEY, CDR2 SVGEGT. CDR3 protein: CASSYEGARSYEQYF. Written as DNA, the CDR3 is TGTGCCAGCAGTTACGAGGGGGCGAGGTCCTACGAGCAGTACTTC.

CDR3 protein: CASGSTGELFF. The CDR3 nucleotides are TGTGCCAGCGGGAGCACCGGGGAGCTGTTTTTT. This sequence joins TRBV7-6 and TRBJ2-2; tentatively, D is TRBD2 (5 bases). Trimming left V 8 bases short and J 4 bases short, with 5 bases between. Per the germline V gene, CDR1 is SGHVS and CDR2 is FNYEAQ. This CDR3 region has 11 residues.

The chain combines TRBV6-1 with TRBJ1-2; the D gene is possibly TRBD1 (6 bases). This CDR3 is built from 14 residues. Trimming stripped 5 bases from V and 4 bases from J, with 14 bases between. Germline V gene data show CDR1 as MNHNS and CDR2 as SASEGT. CDR3 sequence reads: CASSTLGAGYGYTF. In DNA form, the CDR3 reads TGTGCCAGCAGTACCCTGGGGGCGGGCTATGGCTACACCTTC.

This clonotype occurred a few times. The chain links TRBV27 to TRBJ2-1; D not certain. The CDR3 is 15 residues long. The germline CDR1 and CDR2 sequences are MNHEY and SMNVEV (reference sequence). Deletions cut 1 base from V and 3 bases from J, with 10 bases between. CDR3 region: CASSLFRGSYNEQFF. Written as DNA, the CDR3 is TGTGCCAGCAGTTTATTTCGTGGTAGCTACAATGAGCAGTTCTTC.

This clonotype has more than one count but fewer than ten. The V call is TRBV6-1, the J call TRBJ1-2; no firm D call. The V end lost 7 bases, the J end lost 5 bases, and 23 bases lay between the germline ends. The CDR3 extends over 16 amino acids. Germline loops: CDR1 MNHNS, CDR2 SASEGT. CDR3 in amino acids: CASNPSTGSPRYGYTF. The CDR3 DNA is TGTGCCAGCAACCCTTCTACCGGCTCACCGAGATATGGCTACACCTTC.